Listed here is a single T cell receptor beta chain. Its target is unknown. These data belong to a study of OX40 agonist ivuxolimab in advanced cancers. The overall study: The drug used for patients, ivuxolimab, was an agonistic anti-OX40 (CD134) antibody. Partial responses occurred in Three dose-escalation patients, one with hepatocellular carcinoma and two with cutaneous melanoma.

Autoimmune disease history or systemic immunosuppression barred patients. Sequenced by immunoSEQ multiplex PCR; TCRdb stores in-frame clones only, minus some. The sample lists around 43,000 clones, about 89% occurring once. The germline gives CDR1 SGDLS, CDR2 YYNGEE. The CDR3 contains 15 residues. Unmatched junction bases numbered 8, after V lost 3 bases and J lost 2 bases. Findings and caveats of the study: In CD8+ T cells, expanded clones were on average more numerous than in CD4+.

The specimen comprised CD4+ or CD8+ T cells sorted from blood, sampled in a trial of the OX40 agonist ivuxolimab. This clonotype was obtained from an adult with an advanced solid tumor such as melanoma, head and neck, liver or kidney cancer. V and J are TRBV9 and TRBJ2-7, with 7 nucleotides matching TRBD1. DNA for the CDR3: TGTGCCAGCAGCGCAGGACAGGTGTCCCCCTACGAGCAGTACTTC. Protein sequence: CASSAGQVSPYEQYF.